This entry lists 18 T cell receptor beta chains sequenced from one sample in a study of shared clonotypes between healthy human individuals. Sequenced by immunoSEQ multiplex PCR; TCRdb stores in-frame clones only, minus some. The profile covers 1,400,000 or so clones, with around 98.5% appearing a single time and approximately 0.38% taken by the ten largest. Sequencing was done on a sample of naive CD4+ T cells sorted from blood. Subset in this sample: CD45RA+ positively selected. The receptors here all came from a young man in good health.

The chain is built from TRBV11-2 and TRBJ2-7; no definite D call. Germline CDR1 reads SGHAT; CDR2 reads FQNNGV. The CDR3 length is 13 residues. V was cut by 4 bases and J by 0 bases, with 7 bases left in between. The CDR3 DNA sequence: TGTGCCAGCAGCTCTGTTTACTCCTACGAGCAGTACTTC. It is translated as CASSSVYSYEQYF.

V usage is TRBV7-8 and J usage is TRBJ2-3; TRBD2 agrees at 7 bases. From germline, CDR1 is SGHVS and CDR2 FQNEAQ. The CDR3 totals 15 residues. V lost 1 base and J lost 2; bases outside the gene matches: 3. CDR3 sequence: CASSLELAATDTQYF. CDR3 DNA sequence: TGTGCCAGCAGCTTAGAGCTAGCGGCCACAGATACGCAGTATTTT.

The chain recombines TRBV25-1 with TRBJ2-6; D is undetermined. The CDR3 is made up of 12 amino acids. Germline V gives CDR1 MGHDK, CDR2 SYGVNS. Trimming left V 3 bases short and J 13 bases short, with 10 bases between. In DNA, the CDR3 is TGTGCCAGCAGTGACAGGCCGGCTGTCCTGACTTTC. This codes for CASSDRPAVLTF.

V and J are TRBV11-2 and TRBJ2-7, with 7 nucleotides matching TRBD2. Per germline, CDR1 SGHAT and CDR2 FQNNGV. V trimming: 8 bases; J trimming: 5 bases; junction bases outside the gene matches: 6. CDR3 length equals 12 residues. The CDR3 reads CASRKRGNEQYF. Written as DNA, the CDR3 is TGTGCCAGCCGAAAGCGGGGAAACGAGCAGTACTTC.

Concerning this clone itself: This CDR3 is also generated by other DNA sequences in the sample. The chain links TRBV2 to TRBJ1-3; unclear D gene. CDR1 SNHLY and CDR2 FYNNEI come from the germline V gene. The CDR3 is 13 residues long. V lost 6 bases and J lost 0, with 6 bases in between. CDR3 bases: TGTGCCAGCAGCGGTGCCTCTGGAAACACCATATATTTT. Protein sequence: CASSGASGNTIYF.

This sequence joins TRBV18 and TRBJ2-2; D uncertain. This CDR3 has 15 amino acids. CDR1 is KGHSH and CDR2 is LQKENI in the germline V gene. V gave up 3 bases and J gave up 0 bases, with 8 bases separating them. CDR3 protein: CASSPSETNTGELFF. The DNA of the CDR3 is TGTGCCAGCTCACCGTCCGAAACGAACACCGGGGAGCTGTTTTTT.

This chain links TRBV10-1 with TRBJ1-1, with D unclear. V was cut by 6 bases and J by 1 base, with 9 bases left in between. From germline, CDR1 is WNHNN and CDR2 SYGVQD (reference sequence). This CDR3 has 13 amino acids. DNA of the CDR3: TGCGCCAGCAGCGGCAAATGGAACACTGAAGCTTTCTTT. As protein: CASSGKWNTEAFF.

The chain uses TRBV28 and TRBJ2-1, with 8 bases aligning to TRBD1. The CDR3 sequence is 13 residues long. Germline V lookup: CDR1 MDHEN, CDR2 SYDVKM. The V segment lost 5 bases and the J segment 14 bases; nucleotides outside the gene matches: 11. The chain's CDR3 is CASSTRQGSLEFF. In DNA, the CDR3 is TGTGCCAGCAGTACCCGACAGGGGAGTTTGGAGTTCTTC. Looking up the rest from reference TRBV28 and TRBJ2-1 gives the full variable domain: DVKVTQSSRYLVKRTGEKVFLECVQDMDHENMFWYRQDPGLGLRLIYFSYDVKMKEKGDIPEGYSVSREKKERFSLILESASTNQTSMYLCASSTRQGSLEFFGPGTRLTVL.

The CDR3 region has the DNA TGTGCCAGCAGCTTATTCGGGAGAGCCTACGAGCAGTACTTC. It specifies CASSLFGRAYEQYF. This chain joins TRBV11-2 and TRBJ2-7; D is possibly TRBD2 (6 bases). The V end lost 2 bases, the J end lost 2 bases, and 10 bases lay between the germline ends. Germline-derived CDR1 and CDR2 are SGHAT and FQNNGV. The CDR3 runs to 14 residues.

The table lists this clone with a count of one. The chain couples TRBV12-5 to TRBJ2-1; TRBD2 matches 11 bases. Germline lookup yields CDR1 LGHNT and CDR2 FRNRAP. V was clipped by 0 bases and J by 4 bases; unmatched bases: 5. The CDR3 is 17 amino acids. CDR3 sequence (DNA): TGTGCTAGTGGTTTGGTTGGGACTAGCGGAGGGTACAATGAGCAGTTCTTC. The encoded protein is CASGLVGTSGGYNEQFF.

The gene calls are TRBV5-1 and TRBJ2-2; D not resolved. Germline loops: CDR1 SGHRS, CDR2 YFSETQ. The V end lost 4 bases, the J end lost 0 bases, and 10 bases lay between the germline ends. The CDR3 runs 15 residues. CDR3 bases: TGCGCCAGCAGCAGTGGGCAGACGAACACCGGGGAGCTGTTTTTT. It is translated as CASSSGQTNTGELFF.

CDR3 sequence (DNA): TGTGCCAGCAGGGGTCCGGGACTAAATGTCTACGAGCAGTACTTC. Protein: CASRGPGLNVYEQYF. The chain links TRBV28 to TRBJ2-7; 7 nucleotides line up with TRBD2. Trimming cost V 6 bases and J 3 bases; bases outside gene matches: 11. Germline V gives CDR1 MDHEN, CDR2 SYDVKM. The length of the CDR3 is 15 residues.

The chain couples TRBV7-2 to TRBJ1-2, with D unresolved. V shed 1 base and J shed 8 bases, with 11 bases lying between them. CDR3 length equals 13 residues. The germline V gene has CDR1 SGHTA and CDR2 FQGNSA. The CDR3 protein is CASSLGWVGGYTF. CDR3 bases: TGTGCCAGCAGCTTAGGGTGGGTGGGCGGCTACACCTTC. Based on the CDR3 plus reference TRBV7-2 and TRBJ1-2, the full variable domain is GAGVSQSPSNKVTEKGKDVELRCDPISGHTALYWYRQSLGQGLEFLIYFQGNSAPDKSGLPSDRFSAERTGGSVSTLTIQRTQQEDSAVYLCASSLGWVGGYTFGSGTRLTVV.

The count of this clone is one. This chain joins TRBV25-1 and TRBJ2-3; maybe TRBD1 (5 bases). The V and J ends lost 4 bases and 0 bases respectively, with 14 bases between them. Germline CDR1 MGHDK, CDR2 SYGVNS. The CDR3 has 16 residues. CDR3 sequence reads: CASSVGWGGSTDTQYF. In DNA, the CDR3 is TGTGCCAGCAGTGTAGGCTGGGGCGGAAGCACAGATACGCAGTATTTT.

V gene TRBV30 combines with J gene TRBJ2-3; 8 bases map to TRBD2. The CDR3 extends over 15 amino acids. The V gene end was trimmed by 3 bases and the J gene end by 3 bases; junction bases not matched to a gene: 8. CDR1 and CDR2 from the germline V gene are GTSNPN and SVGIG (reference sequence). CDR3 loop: CAWRLSGEQTDTQYF. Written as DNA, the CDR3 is TGTGCCTGGAGGCTTAGCGGGGAGCAAACAGATACGCAGTATTTT.

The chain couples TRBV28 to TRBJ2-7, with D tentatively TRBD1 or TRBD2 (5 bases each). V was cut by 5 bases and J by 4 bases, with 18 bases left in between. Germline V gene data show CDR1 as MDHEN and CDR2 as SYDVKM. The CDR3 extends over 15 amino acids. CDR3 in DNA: TGTGCCAGCAGTCCCAGCCCCAGGGACGCATACGAGCAGTACTTC. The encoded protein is CASSPSPRDAYEQYF. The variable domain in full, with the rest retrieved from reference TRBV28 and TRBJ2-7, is DVKVTQSSRYLVKRTGEKVFLECVQDMDHENMFWYRQDPGLGLRLIYFSYDVKMKEKGDIPEGYSVSREKKERFSLILESASTNQTSMYLCASSPSPRDAYEQYFGPGTRLTVT.

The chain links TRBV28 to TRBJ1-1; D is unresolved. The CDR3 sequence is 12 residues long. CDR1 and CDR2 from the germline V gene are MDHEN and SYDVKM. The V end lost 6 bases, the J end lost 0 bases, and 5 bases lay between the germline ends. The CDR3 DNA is TGTGCCAGCAGGGATTTGAACACTGAAGCTTTCTTT. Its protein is CASRDLNTEAFF. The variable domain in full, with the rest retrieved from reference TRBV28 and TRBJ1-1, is DVKVTQSSRYLVKRTGEKVFLECVQDMDHENMFWYRQDPGLGLRLIYFSYDVKMKEKGDIPEGYSVSREKKERFSLILESASTNQTSMYLCASRDLNTEAFFGQGTRLTVV.

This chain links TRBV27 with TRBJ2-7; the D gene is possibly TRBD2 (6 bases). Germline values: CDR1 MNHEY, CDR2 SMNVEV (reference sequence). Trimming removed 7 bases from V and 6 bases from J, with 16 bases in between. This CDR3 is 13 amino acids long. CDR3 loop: CASKPSGTPEQYF. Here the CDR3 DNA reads TGTGCCAGCAAACCCTCCGGGACTCCCGAGCAGTACTTC.